One sample yielded the 23 T cell receptor beta chains listed below, sequenced in a study of blood T cell repertoires in COVID-19. Profiling relied on immunoSEQ multiplex PCR, and the TCRdb table lists in-frame clones only, not all of them. This table holds over 75,000 clones, roughly 83% found once. The sequenced sample consisted of peripheral blood. These TCRs come from a woman of 80 years or more with active or convalescent COVID-19.

The genes are TRBV2 and TRBJ2-3; perhaps TRBD2 as D (6 bases). The CDR3 covers 15 residues. The V gene lost 7 bases and the J gene lost 6 bases, with 20 bases spanning the gap. Germline V CDR1 and CDR2: SNHLY, FYNNEI. CDR3 protein: CASNPRHGSGDTQYF. In DNA, the CDR3 is TGTGCCAGCAATCCGAGGCACGGGAGTGGGGATACGCAGTATTTT.

The chain uses TRBV5-1 and TRBJ2-3; D gene ambiguous. V was clipped by 4 bases and J by 5 bases, with 20 bases between them. This CDR3 region has 16 residues. In germline, CDR1 is SGHRS, CDR2 YFSETQ. The CDR3 loop is CASSRKRDTRGDTQYF. CDR3 in DNA: TGCGCCAGCAGCAGGAAGAGAGATACGCGCGGAGATACGCAGTATTTT.

The CDR3: CASSHRQVALDTQYF. DNA of the CDR3: TGTGCCAGCAGTCACCGGCAGGTCGCTTTGGATACGCAGTATTTT. The chain joins TRBV14 to TRBJ2-3; no clear D gene. The length of the CDR3 is 15 residues. Trimming left V 6 bases short and J 6 bases short, with 19 bases between. Germline assignment: CDR1 SGHDN and CDR2 FVKESK.

V usage is TRBV6-5 and J usage is TRBJ1-1, with 8 bases lining up with TRBD1. The CDR3 has 13 amino acids. Unmatched junction bases numbered 4, after V lost 4 bases and J lost 6 bases. Germline-derived CDR1 and CDR2 are MNHEY and SVGAGI. The CDR3 is CASSSDRASEAFF. CDR3 bases: TGTGCCAGCAGTTCGGACAGGGCCTCTGAAGCTTTCTTT.

V usage is TRBV6-6 and J usage is TRBJ2-3, with D tentatively TRBD1 (6 bases). The V gene's germline CDR1 is MNHNY and CDR2 SVGAGI (reference sequence). The V end lost 5 bases, the J end lost 0 bases, and 12 bases lay between the germline ends. The CDR3 spans 15 residues. The CDR3 DNA sequence: TGTGCCAGCAGTCGACAGGACACTAGCACAGATACGCAGTATTTT. It translates to CASSRQDTSTDTQYF.

The gene calls are TRBV14 and TRBJ2-3; 9 nucleotides line up with TRBD2. The CDR3 spans 19 residues. J was trimmed by 1 base and V by 4 bases; bases with no gene match: 15. The V gene's germline CDR1 is SGHDN and CDR2 FVKESK. The chain's CDR3 is CASSLDRQGRLAGTDTQYF. CDR3 nucleotides: TGTGCCAGCAGCCTAGACCGACAGGGAAGACTAGCGGGCACAGATACGCAGTATTTT.

The V call is TRBV2, the J call TRBJ2-5, with TRBD2 as a possible D gene (6 bases). Germline CDR1 reads SNHLY; CDR2 reads FYNNEI. The CDR3 loop spans 17 amino acids. With 8 bases removed from V and 5 bases from J, the gap between germline ends came to 27 bases. CDR3 nucleotide sequence: TGTGCCAGCGCCGACCTAGGCGCGGCGGGGTTGGGTGAGACCCAGTACTTC. It codes for CASADLGAAGLGETQYF.

This chain connects TRBV6-5 to TRBJ1-2; no definite D call. The CDR3 runs to 14 residues. V lost 5 bases, J lost 6 bases, and 16 bases lay in between. Germline V gives CDR1 MNHEY, CDR2 SVGAGI. The chain's CDR3 is CASSIVAGMDGYTF. The DNA for the CDR3 is TGTGCCAGCAGTATCGTGGCGGGGATGGATGGCTACACCTTC.

V usage is TRBV5-1 and J usage is TRBJ2-1, with a possible D match to TRBD2 (6 bases). V dropped 4 bases and J dropped 7 bases, with 15 bases sitting between them. CDR1 is SGHRS, CDR2 YFSETQ, per germline. The CDR3 spans 14 residues. In DNA form, the CDR3 reads TGCGCCAGCAGCACACGACTAGAGGGGAATGAGCAGTTCTTC. Translation gives CASSTRLEGNEQFF.

This CDR3 is CATSGHRENQPQHF. For the CDR3, the DNA is TGTGCCACCAGTGGGCACAGGGAAAATCAGCCCCAGCATTTT. The chain has TRBV24-1 and TRBJ1-5; maybe TRBD1 (6 bases). Germline V CDR1 and CDR2: KGHDR, SFDVKD. Trimming took 5 bases from V and 4 from J, leaving 11 bases between them. The CDR3 is 14 residues long.

The chain has TRBV2 and TRBJ2-5; TRBD1 might be the D (6 bases). Germline CDR1 and CDR2: SNHLY and FYNNEI. The ends were cut back, 5 bases at V and 9 bases at J, with 22 bases in the middle. The CDR3 is made up of 15 amino acids. As DNA, the CDR3 is TGTGCCAGCAGTTCGGACAGTGTGGGACCTGGGGCCCAGTACTTC. Protein: CASSSDSVGPGAQYF.

Here the CDR3 reads CASSQGQGLLRTEAFF. The CDR3 DNA reads as TGCGCCAGCAGCCAAGGACAGGGGCTTTTACGCACTGAAGCTTTCTTT. V usage is TRBV5-1 and J usage is TRBJ1-1; 9 bases are a match to TRBD1. Unmatched junction bases numbered 11, after V lost 4 bases and J lost 4 bases. Looked up from germline, CDR1 is SGHRS and CDR2 is YFSETQ. The CDR3 is made up of 16 amino acids.

This clone was seen a single time. This rearrangement joins TRBV5-1 to TRBJ1-1; D remains ambiguous. V lost 0 bases and J 5 bases, leaving 14 bases between the germline ends. The CDR3 length is 15 residues. The germline CDR1 and CDR2 sequences are SGHRS and YFSETQ. The CDR3 sequence is CASSLVTGRQTEAFF. The CDR3 nucleotides read TGCGCCAGCAGCTTGGTGACCGGCAGGCAGACTGAAGCTTTCTTT.

The chain combines TRBV2 with TRBJ1-4, with TRBD1 as a possible D gene (5 bases). Germline V gives CDR1 SNHLY, CDR2 FYNNEI. There are 14 residues in the CDR3. Between the trimmed V and J ends, which lost 8 bases and 1 base, there was a span of 11 bases. CDR3 in amino acids: CASRGLVTNEKLFF. As DNA, the CDR3 is TGTGCCAGCCGGGGACTGGTAACTAATGAAAAACTGTTTTTT. The whole variable domain, filled in from reference TRBV2 and TRBJ1-4, reads EPEVTQTPSHQVTQMGQEVILRCVPISNHLYFYWYRQILGQKVEFLVSFYNNEISEKSEIFDDQFSVERPDGSNFTLKIRSTKLEDSAMYFCASRGLVTNEKLFFGSGTQLSVL.

As to this clone: The junction shows a germline mismatch at one end, possibly a read error. This rearrangement joins TRBV29-1 to TRBJ1-1; D may be TRBD1 (5 bases). CDR3 length: 12 amino acids. CDR1 SQVTM and CDR2 ANQGSEA come from the germline V gene. The CDR3 spells CSVEGGGGLAEF. CDR3 nucleotide sequence: TGCAGCGTTGAGGGGGGGGGAGGATTAGCCGAATTT.

The V call is TRBV6-2 or TRBV6-3, the J call TRBJ1-5, with 9 bases matching TRBD1. Per germline, CDR1 MNHEY and CDR2 SVGEGT. After removal of 5 bases from V and 7 bases from J, the junction contained 6 bases not matched to a gene. The CDR3 is 14 amino acids. The CDR3 region has the DNA TGTGCCAGCAGTCCGACAGGGGGGGGGCAGCCCCAGCATTTT. Its protein product is CASSPTGGGQPQHF.

CDR3 nucleotides: TGTGCCAGCAGCGAGGGTCAGCCTTATGGCTACACCTTC. It specifies CASSEGQPYGYTF. The chain carries TRBV2 and TRBJ1-2; D is undetermined. Germline V gene sequence: CDR1 SNHLY, CDR2 FYNNEI. The CDR3 totals 13 residues. V shed 6 bases and J shed 5 bases, with 13 bases lying between them.

This sequence joins TRBV28 and TRBJ2-1; TRBD1 might be the D (6 bases). The ends were cut back, 2 bases at V and 1 base at J, with 6 bases in the middle. This CDR3 spans 14 amino acids. Germline CDR1 is MDHEN and CDR2 is SYDVKM. For the CDR3, the DNA is TGTGCCAGCAGTTTACAGGGGTCCTACAATGAGCAGTTCTTC. It yields the protein CASSLQGSYNEQFF.

This rearrangement joins TRBV4-3 to TRBJ2-3; 9 bases match TRBD2. The CDR3 consists of 16 residues. Looked up from germline, CDR1 is LGHNA and CDR2 is YSLEER. After removal of 4 bases from V and 5 bases from J, the junction contained 10 bases not matched to a gene. For the CDR3, the DNA is TGCGCCAGCAGCCCTCAATATGGCGGGGGGGAAGATACGCAGTATTTT. It specifies CASSPQYGGGEDTQYF.

This chain joins TRBV10-3 and TRBJ2-1, with TRBD1 identical over 8 bases. The J segment lost 6 bases and the V segment lost 7 bases, leaving 11 bases of the junction unmatched. CDR1 is ENHRY and CDR2 is SYGVKD in the germline V gene. The CDR3 is 15 residues long. The CDR3: CAITEGTGRFNEQFF. The CDR3 region has the DNA TGTGCCATCACCGAAGGGACAGGACGATTCAATGAGCAGTTCTTC.

The rearrangement links TRBV5-1 to TRBJ2-1; 14 bases fit TRBD2. The CDR3 totals 17 residues. The V gene's germline CDR1 is SGHRS and CDR2 YFSETQ. Germline trimming cut 4 bases from V and 14 bases from J; bases unmatched to any gene: 17. Here the CDR3 DNA reads TGCGCCAGCAGCCCGCTGGACCCGAGACTAGCGGGAGGGGAAAAGTTCTTC. Amino acid sequence: CASSPLDPRLAGGEKFF.

The chain carries TRBV4-1 and TRBJ1-1; D gene uncertain. This CDR3 contains 17 residues. Germline V gene data show CDR1 as MGHRA and CDR2 as YSYEKL. Trimming left V 1 base short and J 0 bases short, with 15 bases between. CDR3 in amino acids: CASSQVDLISMNTEAFF. In DNA, the CDR3 is TGCGCCAGCAGCCAAGTTGATTTGATTAGTATGAACACTGAAGCTTTCTTT.

Points on this clone: The same CDR3 also results from other DNA sequences found in this sample. V is TRBV29-1 and J is TRBJ2-3; D possibly corresponds to TRBD1 (5 bases). The germline V and J ends were trimmed by 1 base and 2 bases, with 10 bases remaining between them. The V gene's germline CDR1 is SQVTM and CDR2 ANQGSEA. The CDR3 extends over 14 amino acids. In DNA, the CDR3 is TGCAGCGTTGAAGGCCAGGGCTACACAGATACGCAGTATTTT. Its protein is CSVEGQGYTDTQYF.